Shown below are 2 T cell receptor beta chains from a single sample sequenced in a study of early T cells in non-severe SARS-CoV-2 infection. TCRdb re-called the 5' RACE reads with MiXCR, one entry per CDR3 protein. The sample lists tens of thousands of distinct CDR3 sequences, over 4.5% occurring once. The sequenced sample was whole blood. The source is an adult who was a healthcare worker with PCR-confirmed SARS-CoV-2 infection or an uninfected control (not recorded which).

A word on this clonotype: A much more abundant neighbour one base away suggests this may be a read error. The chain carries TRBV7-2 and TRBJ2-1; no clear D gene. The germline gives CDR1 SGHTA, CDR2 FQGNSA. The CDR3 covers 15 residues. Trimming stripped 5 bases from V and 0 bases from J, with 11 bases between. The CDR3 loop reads CASSRPRSSYNEQFF. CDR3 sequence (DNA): TGTGCCAGCAGCCGCCCAAGGAGCTCCTACAATGAGCAGTTCTTC.

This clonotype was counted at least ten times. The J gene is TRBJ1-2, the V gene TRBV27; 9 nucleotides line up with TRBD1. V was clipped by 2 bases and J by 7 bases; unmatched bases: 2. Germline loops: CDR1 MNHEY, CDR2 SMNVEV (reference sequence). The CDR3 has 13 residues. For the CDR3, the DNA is TGTGCCAGCAGTTTACGGACAGGGGCTGGCTACACCTTC. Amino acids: CASSLRTGAGYTF.